The present T cell receptor beta chain was sequenced within a study of OX40 agonist ivuxolimab in advanced cancers. Study-wide context: Ivuxolimab doses were 0.01, 0.1, 0.3, 1.5, 3 or 10 mg/kg every 2 weeks. About 42% of patients had received prior checkpoint inhibitor therapy.

Study outcomes and limitations: Specificity for antigen went undetermined in the expanded peripheral T cells.

The CDR3 is made up of 16 amino acids. Looked up from germline, CDR1 is MGHRA and CDR2 is YSYEKL. The V gene lost 5 bases and the J gene lost 0 bases, with 11 bases spanning the gap. Turning to this clone: Its antigen is currently unknown.

The data were produced by immunoSEQ multiplex PCR, yet TCRdb's version contains in-frame clones alone and is incomplete. The profile shows tens of thousands of clones, approximately 90% of them singletons. The chain carries TRBV4-1 and TRBJ2-6, with a tentative D call TRBD1 (5 bases). Here the sequenced sample was CD4+ or CD8+ T cells sorted from blood, taken in a trial of the OX40 agonist ivuxolimab. This receptor was identified in an adult with an advanced solid tumor such as melanoma, head and neck, liver or kidney cancer. CDR3 sequence (DNA): TGCGCCAGCAGCGACAGCCCTTTCTCTGGGGCCAACGTCCTGACTTTC. Protein sequence: CASSDSPFSGANVLTF.